Sequencing of this TCR beta chain was carried out in a study of lymphopenia after photon versus proton radiotherapy. Assay used: immunoSEQ multiplex PCR; TCRdb lists only in-frame clones, some missing. The data hold about 49,000 clones, with around 83% observed a single time. This clone was observed a single time. Its antigen is not known. Study conclusions and caveats: After the lymphocyte nadir, photon-treated repertoires showed oligoclonal expansion, especially of CD8+ Temra cells. In patients who died, overall survival fell as post-nadir TCR diversity dropped more.

Trimming removed 5 bases at V and 4 bases at J, with 11 bases between. The CDR3 loop spans 13 amino acids. Germline loops: CDR1 SGHAT, CDR2 FQNNGV. This chain connects TRBV11-2 to TRBJ2-5; the D gene is possibly TRBD2 (5 bases). Here the sequenced sample was peripheral blood, taken from a patient treated with photon-based radiotherapy. The receptor's source is a man aged 45-65 years with gastric cancer. The CDR3 is CASSPSGGETQYF. CDR3 DNA: TGTGCCAGCAGCCCCAGCGGAGGAGAGACCCAGTACTTC.